This TCR beta chain stems from a study of low-dose radiotherapy and immunotherapy resistance in tumors. In the study overall: Members of Cohort 1 were treated with 0.5 Gy per fraction every 2 weeks. The prescribed total PTV dose was 6.5 Gy. Cohort 2 received 1 Gy per fraction every two weeks, totaling 13 Gy over 26 weeks.

With TRAV- and TRBV-specific primers, first-strand cDNA was made, covering the alpha and beta chains. Both a constant-region primer and a V-primer adapter served to amplify TCRs across approximately 19 PCR cycles. TCRdb reprocessed the reads with MiXCR, giving one entry per CDR3 protein. Of 30,000 to 45,000 distinct CDR3 sequences listed, less than 25% are singletons. Sample time point: after trial treatment. Treatment here: LDRT plus nivolumab, ipilimumab, low-dose cyclophosphamide and aspirin (RACIN trial). Administered to the donors were nivolumab, ipilimumab, aspirin, low-dose cyclophosphamide and low-dose radiotherapy. This clonotype counts as medium-sized. This CDR3 spans 15 amino acids. CDR1 and CDR2 (germline): SNHLY, FYNNEI. The V end was cut by 2 bases, the J end by 2 bases, with 13 bases between.

Source: PBMCs, taken after low-dose radiotherapy plus immunotherapy. This receptor was obtained from a female donor with ovarian cancer. The chain employs TRBV2 and TRBJ2-7; D is perhaps TRBD2 (5 bases). The CDR3 reads CASSESLGVTYEQYF. CDR3 coding DNA: TGTGCCAGCAGTGAATCCTTGGGAGTCACCTACGAGCAGTACTTC.